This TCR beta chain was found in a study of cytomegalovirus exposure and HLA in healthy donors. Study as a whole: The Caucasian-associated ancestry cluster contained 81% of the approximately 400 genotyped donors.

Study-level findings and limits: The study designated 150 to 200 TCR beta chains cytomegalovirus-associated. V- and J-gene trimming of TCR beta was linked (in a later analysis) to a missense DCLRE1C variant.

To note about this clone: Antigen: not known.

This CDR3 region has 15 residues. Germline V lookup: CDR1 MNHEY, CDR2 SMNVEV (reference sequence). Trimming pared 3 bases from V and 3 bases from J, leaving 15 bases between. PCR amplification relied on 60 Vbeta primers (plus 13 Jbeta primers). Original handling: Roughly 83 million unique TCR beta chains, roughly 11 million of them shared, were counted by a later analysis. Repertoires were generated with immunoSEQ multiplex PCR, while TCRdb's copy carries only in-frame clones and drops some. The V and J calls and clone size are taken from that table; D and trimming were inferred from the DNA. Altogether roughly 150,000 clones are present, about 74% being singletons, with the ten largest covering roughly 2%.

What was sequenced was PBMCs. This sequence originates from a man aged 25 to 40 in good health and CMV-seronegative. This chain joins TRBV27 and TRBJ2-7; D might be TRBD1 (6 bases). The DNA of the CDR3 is TGTGCCAGCAGTTTCCGGACAGAGTTACACTACGAGCAGTACTTC. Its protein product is CASSFRTELHYEQYF.